A single sample gave rise to the 3 T cell receptor beta chains below, sequenced in a study of tumor and adjacent non-tumor tissue in lung cancer. The library came from three nested PCR rounds adapted from ARM-PCR protocols. Using its own MiXCR run on the multiplex PCR reads, TCRdb lists one record per CDR3 protein. The sample holds approximately 140,000 distinct CDR3 sequences, 60% to 70% seen once. No cell sorting was done before RNA was extracted from the tissue. Sample: lung tumor tissue. These receptors were taken from a man aged 60-69 years with small cell lung cancer.

CDR3 in DNA: TGCGCCAGCAGCCAAGAAGAAGCGGGAGGGGTCAATGAGCAGTTCTTC. Its protein product is CASSQEEAGGVNEQFF. The chain carries TRBV4-1 and TRBJ2-1; 10 bases align to TRBD2. The V and J ends lost 0 bases and 6 bases, in that order; junction bases with no gene match: 5. Germline loops: CDR1 MGHRA, CDR2 YSYEKL. This CDR3 contains 16 residues.

The chain employs TRBV5-1 and TRBJ2-3; D assignment may be TRBD1 or TRBD2 (6 bases each). This CDR3 region has 16 residues. V was trimmed by 4 bases and J by 2 bases, leaving 17 bases between them. Germline V gene lookup returns CDR1 SGHRS and CDR2 YFSETQ. The CDR3 here is CASSLGGGGNTDTQYF. CDR3 nucleotide sequence: TGCGCCAGCAGCCTGGGAGGTGGGGGCAACACAGATACGCAGTATTTT.

Only a few counts were recorded for this clonotype. The chain links TRBV4-1 to TRBJ1-4; D not certain. Germline V gene lookup returns CDR1 MGHRA and CDR2 YSYEKL. Trimming cost V 0 bases and J 4 bases, with 12 bases left between them. There are 16 residues in the CDR3. CDR3 bases: TGCGCCAGCAGCCAAGATACCGGGCAGGTTAATGAAAAACTGTTTTTT. This translates into CASSQDTGQVNEKLFF.